Below, 31 T cell receptor beta chains from the same sample are listed, as sequenced in a study of preoperative IRX-2 immunotherapy in early breast cancer. TCRdb's table, derived via immunoSEQ multiplex PCR, lists solely in-frame clones and lacks some. The data show roughly 42,000 clones, with approximately 80% seen just once and 1% to 1.5% held by the top ten. Stated treatment: preoperative locoregional IRX-2 cytokine immunotherapy. Source: tumor tissue, taken after IRX-2 immunotherapy. Every receptor here comes from a human donor with breast cancer.

By share of the sample, this clone is medium-sized. V is TRBV6-8 and J is TRBJ2-7; the match to TRBD1 covers 10 bases. The J segment lost 1 base and the V segment lost 6 bases, leaving 6 bases of the junction unmatched. Per germline, CDR1 MNHGY and CDR2 SAAAGT. The CDR3 consists of 15 residues. The CDR3 loop reads CASRRSGQGSYEQYF. CDR3 nucleotides: TGTGCCAGCAGGCGCTCGGGACAGGGGTCCTACGAGCAGTACTTC.

About this clone itself: Because the CDR3's place on the DNA is in doubt, the DNA is left out and the CDR3 is given as listed by TCRdb. The rearrangement joins TRBV1 to TRBJ2-3; TRBD2, the table's D call, lacks a check against the DNA. TRBV1 counts as a pseudogene. The CDR3 length equals 17 residues, ends included. The CDR3: CTSSQEVGRGITDTQYF.

This clone was detected a few times. V is TRBV6-7 and J is TRBJ1-6, with TRBD1 as a possible D gene (5 bases). TRBV6-7 carries the ORF label, with uncertain function. The V gene lost 7 bases and the J gene lost 4 bases, with 17 bases spanning the gap. The CDR3 runs 16 residues. CDR3 coding DNA: TGTGCCAGCACCCGAGGGGCCCGGGGATATAATTCACCCCTCCACTTT. Its protein product is CASTRGARGYNSPLHF.

This clone was seen once. The genes are TRBV19 and TRBJ1-4, with D uncertain. There are 14 residues in the CDR3. V lost 7 bases and J lost 0, with 9 bases in between. CDR1 and CDR2 from the germline V gene are LNHDA and SQIVND (reference sequence). The CDR3 loop is CASMTVATNEKLFF. The CDR3 coding sequence is TGTGCCAGTATGACGGTTGCAACTAATGAAAAACTGTTTTTT. The entire variable domain, with the rest obtained from reference TRBV19 and TRBJ1-4, is as follows: DGGITQSPKYLFRKEGQNVTLSCEQNLNHDAMYWYRQDPGQGLRLIYYSQIVNDFQKGDIAEGYSVSREKKESFPLTVTSAQKNPTAFYLCASMTVATNEKLFFGSGTQLSVL.

This chain links TRBV19 with TRBJ2-1; D is undetermined. Trimming took 4 bases from V and 2 from J, leaving 6 bases between them. Germline V CDR1 and CDR2: LNHDA, SQIVND (reference sequence). The CDR3 totals 13 residues. CDR3 nucleotide sequence: TGTGCCAGTAGTAAAGGGACCTACAATGAGCAGTTCTTC. Protein product: CASSKGTYNEQFF.

The chain links TRBV11-3 to TRBJ1-1; no clear D gene. V shed 1 base and J shed 1 base, with 10 bases lying between them. Germline-derived CDR1 and CDR2 are SGHNT and YENEEA. The CDR3 length is 15 residues. The CDR3 DNA reads TGTGCCAGCAGCTTAGGGGTAGTGGGGAACACTGAAGCTTTCTTT. The encoded protein is CASSLGVVGNTEAFF.

The chain employs TRBV12-5 and TRBJ1-1; 10 bases fit TRBD1. The CDR3 extends over 13 amino acids. Germline-derived CDR1 and CDR2 are LGHNT and FRNRAP. As DNA, the CDR3 is TGTGCCAGCACCGACAGGGGGCAGGCTGAAGCTTTCTTT. Translated, it gives CASTDRGQAEAFF.

The CDR3 loop is CASSPPGDNQPQHF. As DNA, the CDR3 is TGCGCCAGCAGTCCCCCGGGGGACAATCAGCCCCAGCATTTT. The chain recombines TRBV23-1 with TRBJ1-5; weak D call: TRBD1 (5 bases). TRBV23-1 is an ORF; its function is uncertain. This CDR3 contains 14 residues. Trimming took 4 bases from V and 3 from J, leaving 10 bases between them.

CDR3 sequence (DNA): TGTGCCAGCAGTGTTTCGGCCTCGGGCACCGGGGAGCTGTTTTTT. As protein: CASSVSASGTGELFF. The gene calls are TRBV6-4 and TRBJ2-2; D ambiguous. The V and J ends lost 4 bases and 4 bases respectively, with 13 bases between them. The germline CDR1 and CDR2 sequences are MRHNA and SNTAGT. The CDR3 covers 15 residues.

The chain employs TRBV5-1 and TRBJ2-3; no clear D gene. Germline CDR1 reads SGHRS; CDR2 reads YFSETQ. This CDR3 region has 15 residues. Trimming stripped 0 bases from V and 0 bases from J, with 8 bases between. The CDR3 reads CASSLVAASTDTQYF. The CDR3 DNA reads as TGCGCCAGCAGCTTGGTGGCAGCTAGCACAGATACGCAGTATTTT.

The chain employs TRBV30 and TRBJ1-2; 10 bases align to TRBD1. The CDR3 has 11 residues. Germline V gene data show CDR1 as GTSNPN and CDR2 as SVGIG (reference sequence). V dropped 3 bases and J dropped 8; count of bases not matched to a gene: 0. The CDR3 nucleotides are TGTGCCTGGAGGGACAGGGGGGGCTACACCTTC. Translation: CAWRDRGGYTF.

The chain carries TRBV29-1 and TRBJ2-7; possibly TRBD2 for D (5 bases). Germline V gene data show CDR1 as SQVTM and CDR2 as ANQGSEA. V lost 3 bases and J lost 4, with 13 bases in between. CDR3 length: 13 amino acids. CDR3 sequence reads: CSVEAGVGYEQYF. CDR3 DNA sequence: TGCAGCGTTGAGGCCGGGGTTGGGTACGAGCAGTACTTC.

This clone occurred a few times. The gene calls are TRBV6-8 and TRBJ1-5; D call uncertain. Germline V lookup: CDR1 MNHGY, CDR2 SAAAGT. CDR3 length: 14 residues. The germline V and J ends were trimmed by 2 bases and 5 bases, with 10 bases remaining between them. CDR3 in DNA: TGTGCCAGCAGTTACCACTACCAAGATCAGCCCCAGCATTTT. As protein: CASSYHYQDQPQHF.

The CDR3 loop reads CASSKDRGSGNEKLFF. The CDR3 DNA sequence: TGCGCCAGCAGCAAGGACAGGGGGTCAGGGAATGAAAAACTGTTTTTT. This chain joins TRBV5-1 and TRBJ1-4; 10 bases fit TRBD1. V lost 4 bases to trimming and J lost 5 bases; unmatched junction nucleotides: 8. This CDR3 is built from 16 residues. Germline V CDR1 and CDR2: SGHRS, YFSETQ.

The rearrangement links TRBV5-1 to TRBJ2-7; tentative D call: TRBD1 (6 bases). The CDR3 contains 16 residues. The ends were cut back, 5 bases at V and 1 base at J, with 19 bases in the middle. From germline, CDR1 is SGHRS and CDR2 YFSETQ. The CDR3 here is CASSFLKGGLSYEQYF. The DNA for the CDR3 is TGCGCCAGCAGTTTTCTGAAAGGGGGTCTTTCCTACGAGCAGTACTTC. Supplemented by reference TRBV5-1 and TRBJ2-7, the full variable domain reads KAGVTQTPRYLIKTRGQQVTLSCSPISGHRSVSWYQQTPGQGLQFLFEYFSETQRNKGNFPGRFSGRQFSNSRSEMNVSTLELGDSALYLCASSFLKGGLSYEQYFGPGTRLTVT.

This clone was detected only a few times. V is TRBV7-6 and J is TRBJ2-2, with 8 bases that match TRBD2. This CDR3 contains 16 residues. V lost 3 bases to trimming and J lost 7 bases; unmatched junction nucleotides: 10. From germline, CDR1 is SGHVS and CDR2 FNYEAQ. In DNA form, the CDR3 reads TGTGCCAGCAGCTTTTCCGGGAGGGCCGGCGGCGGGGAGCTGTTTTTT. Its translation is CASSFSGRAGGGELFF.

The chain employs TRBV6-8 and TRBJ2-7; 9 nucleotides match TRBD1. This CDR3 region has 12 residues. V shed 11 bases and J 7 bases; nucleotides not matched to a gene: 9. Germline assignment: CDR1 MNHGY and CDR2 SAAAGT. The CDR3 spells CASSGTGKEQYF. Written as DNA, the CDR3 is TGTGCCTCCTCCGGGACAGGGAAGGAGCAGTACTTC.

The genes are TRBV6-8 and TRBJ1-2; weak D call: TRBD1 (6 bases). CDR1 is MNHGY, CDR2 SAAAGT, per germline. V was trimmed by 3 bases and J by 2 bases, leaving 16 bases between them. The CDR3 contains 16 residues. The CDR3 loop is CASSYLDRTWNYGYTF. DNA for the CDR3: TGTGCCAGCAGTTATCTTGACAGGACCTGGAACTATGGCTACACCTTC.

CDR3 DNA sequence: TGTGCCAGCAGCTTAGGGGGTTTGAACACTGAAGCTTTCTTT. Encoded protein: CASSLGGLNTEAFF. The genes are TRBV11-3 and TRBJ1-1; no clear D gene. Germline lookup yields CDR1 SGHNT and CDR2 YENEEA. Trimming cost V 1 base and J 0 bases, with 6 bases left between them. The CDR3 spans 14 residues. Variable domain in full (rest from reference TRBV11-3 and TRBJ1-1): EAGVVQSPRYKIIEKKQPVAFWCNPISGHNTLYWYLQNLGQGPELLIRYENEEAVDDSQLPKDRFSAERLKGVDSTLKIQPAELGDSAVYLCASSLGGLNTEAFFGQGTRLTVV.

The genes are TRBV29-1 and TRBJ2-2; D may match TRBD1 or TRBD2 (5 bases each). Germline V gives CDR1 SQVTM, CDR2 ANQGSEA. Deletions cut 2 bases from V and 5 bases from J, with 12 bases between. The CDR3 consists of 14 residues. The CDR3 region is CSVESYRTTGELFF. The DNA of the CDR3 is TGCAGCGTTGAATCGTACAGGACTACCGGGGAGCTGTTTTTT.

This clone was seen a few times. This chain links TRBV6-8 with TRBJ2-2; 7 bases line up with TRBD2. The length of the CDR3 is 12 residues. Looked up from germline, CDR1 is MNHGY and CDR2 is SAAAGT. The V gene end was trimmed by 7 bases and the J gene end by 6 bases; junction bases not matched to a gene: 2. For the CDR3, the DNA is TGTGCCAGCACGGGGGGAGCCGGGGAGCTGTTTTTT. It specifies CASTGGAGELFF.

The V call is TRBV7-4, the J call TRBJ2-1; D gene uncertain. V lost 5 bases and J 6 bases, leaving 11 bases between the germline ends. Germline assignment: CDR1 SGHVT and CDR2 SQSDAQ. This CDR3 region has 13 residues. The DNA of the CDR3 is TGTGCCAGCAGCCGTTGGGCAGGCAATGAGCAGTTCTTC. Translating gives CASSRWAGNEQFF.

The chain combines TRBV11-3 with TRBJ2-7; TRBD1 aligns across 8 bases. Germline V lookup: CDR1 SGHNT, CDR2 YENEEA. With 4 bases clipped from V and 5 bases from J, the junction kept 10 bases outside the gene matches. CDR3 length equals 15 residues. CDR3 region: CASSSLRGRNHEQYF. The CDR3 DNA reads TGTGCCAGCAGCTCTCTCAGGGGGCGTAATCACGAGCAGTACTTC.

This chain joins TRBV19 and TRBJ1-2, with 10 bases matching TRBD1. CDR3 length: 17 residues. V was pared by 5 bases and J by 3 bases, with 12 bases of the junction left unmatched. The germline CDR1 and CDR2 sequences are LNHDA and SQIVND (reference sequence). The CDR3 is CASSPGAGTGADYGYTF. CDR3 in DNA: TGTGCCAGTAGTCCAGGCGCCGGGACAGGGGCTGACTATGGCTACACCTTC.

This clone showed up just once. V usage is TRBV7-4 and J usage is TRBJ2-2; the D gene is possibly TRBD2 (5 bases). The CDR3 length is 13 residues. The germline V gene encodes CDR1 SGHVT and CDR2 SQSDAQ. V shed 4 bases and J shed 6 bases, with 9 bases lying between them. The CDR3 DNA reads TGTGCCAGCAGCTCCGTCGGGGCCGGGGAGCTGTTTTTT. Residues: CASSSVGAGELFF.

This chain joins TRBV11-3 and TRBJ2-5; 8 bases agree with TRBD2. The CDR3 is 15 amino acids. The germline gives CDR1 SGHNT, CDR2 YENEEA. The V gene end was trimmed by 7 bases and the J gene end by 1 base; junction bases not matched to a gene: 8. CDR3 region: CASNTKLAAQETQYF. As DNA, the CDR3 is TGTGCCAGCAACACAAAACTAGCGGCCCAAGAGACCCAGTACTTC.

V is TRBV18 and J is TRBJ2-2; no reliable D call. Trimming removed 2 bases from V and 6 bases from J, with 7 bases in between. The germline CDR1 and CDR2 sequences are KGHSH and LQKENI. This CDR3 has 13 amino acids. CDR3: CASSPNSSGELFF. The DNA of the CDR3 is TGTGCCAGCTCACCAAACAGTTCCGGGGAGCTGTTTTTT.

As to this clone: Sequence at one end of the junction differs from germline and may be a read error. This chain links TRBV6-8 with TRBJ2-1, with TRBD1 identical over 7 bases. The CDR3 sequence is 13 residues long. Germline CDR1 reads MNHGY; CDR2 reads SAAAGT. CDR3 in amino acids: CAISATGDNEQFF. The CDR3 nucleotides read TGTGCCATCAGTGCTACAGGGGACAATGAGCAGTTCTTC.

The CDR3 sequence is CATSRSAGPNEKLFF. The CDR3 region has the DNA TGTGCCACCAGCCGTTCCGCAGGACCTAATGAAAAACTGTTTTTT. The chain combines TRBV15 with TRBJ1-4; the D is unclear. The V end lost 5 bases, the J end lost 3 bases, and 13 bases lay between the germline ends. The CDR3 totals 15 residues. Germline CDR1 is LNHNV and CDR2 is YYDKDF (reference sequence).

This rearrangement joins TRBV19 to TRBJ1-2, with TRBD1 matching 7 bases. The CDR3 loop spans 16 amino acids. The V gene's germline CDR1 is LNHDA and CDR2 SQIVND (reference sequence). With 4 bases clipped from V and 7 bases from J, the junction kept 15 bases outside the gene matches. The CDR3 DNA is TGTGCCAGTAGTACACCGAGACAGGGTGGATTCTTTGGCTACACCTTC. Translation gives CASSTPRQGGFFGYTF.

The J gene is TRBJ1-4, the V gene TRBV5-1, with TRBD1 identical over 9 bases. V lost 3 bases and J lost 7; bases outside the gene matches: 7. This CDR3 region has 15 residues. Germline CDR1 reads SGHRS; CDR2 reads YFSETQ. Here the CDR3 DNA reads TGCGCCAGCAGCTCCGCACAGGGGGCCCTTGAAAAACTGTTTTTT. Amino acids: CASSSAQGALEKLFF.